This TCR beta chain originates from a study of blood T cell repertoires in COVID-19. At the level of the study: Specimens from acute and convalescent COVID-19 originated in the United States, Italy and Spain.

The V end lost 5 bases, the J end lost 6 bases, and 14 bases lay between the germline ends. This CDR3 has 14 amino acids. Germline values: CDR1 MNHEY, CDR2 SMNVEV (reference sequence). Per the authors' pipeline: For nucleated cells, counts were estimated from reference gene primer amplification. Method: immunoSEQ multiplex PCR; TCRdb's copy keeps in-frame clones and lacks some. For V, J and clone size, that table is used; D and trimming come from the DNA. The repertoire consists of some 250,000 clones, with approximately 83% occurring once and the leading ten covering 1.9%. Symptom resolution, clearance, or two negative PCRs marked donors in Cohort 3 as recovered. This clone appeared a single time.

This chain connects TRBV27 to TRBJ2-4, with D possibly TRBD1 on 6 matching bases. The specimen was PBMCs or T cells enriched from blood (not recorded which). The clonotype comes from a woman between 50 and 59 years old who had recovered from COVID-19. Written as DNA, the CDR3 is TGTGCCAGCAGTACCCGACAAGGGGGAAACATTCAGTACTTC. Translated, it gives CASSTRQGGNIQYF.